This T cell receptor (beta chain) was obtained from a study of T-cell reconstitution after alpha-beta-depleted transplantation in children. There are 16 residues in the CDR3. Germline assignment: CDR1 SEHNR and CDR2 FQNEAQ (reference sequence). V was pared by 3 bases and J by 7 bases, with 10 bases of the junction left unmatched. Researchers prepared the TCRbeta library using unique molecular identifiers, the study reports. TCRdb passed the PCR reads through MiXCR, listing each CDR3 protein once. The sample includes about 580,000 distinct CDR3 sequences, 23% of them seen just once. This clonotype occurred a few times. Its antigen is currently unknown. Study-wide results and caveats: It was surviving recipient T cells and thymic progenitors that gave some patients high TCRbeta diversity at day 60. About two months after transplant, alpha-beta T cells reportedly came from several hundred expanded graft clones. Most T-cell counts and diversity one year after the transplant came from T cells that were newly produced.

The receptor comes from a boy under two years old who had a stem cell transplant for acute myeloid leukemia, so the T cells may come from the graft donor. Here the sequenced sample was PBMCs, mostly from graft donor cells, taken 360 days after TCRalphabeta/CD19-depleted stem cell transplant. The chain has TRBV7-9 and TRBJ2-1; 9 bases are shared with TRBD1. This CDR3 is CASSFPSGTGPNEQFF. In nucleotides, the CDR3 is TGTGCCAGCAGCTTTCCTTCCGGGACAGGGCCAAATGAGCAGTTCTTC.